These 18 T cell receptor beta chains came from one sample sequenced in a study of cytomegalovirus exposure and HLA in healthy donors. Researchers ran the PCR with 60 Vbeta and 13 Jbeta primers. Here immunoSEQ multiplex PCR was the method, and the copy in TCRdb shows in-frame clones only, minus some. The top ten clones hold approximately 5.4% of a sample with under 200,000 clones, approximately 76% of them seen once. Sequencing was performed on PBMCs. Receptor source: a woman younger than 30 in good health and CMV-seropositive.

This clone appeared a few times. The chain recombines TRBV30 with TRBJ1-1; D perhaps matches TRBD1 (5 bases). Looked up from germline, CDR1 is GTSNPN and CDR2 is SVGIG (reference sequence). Trimming removed 5 bases at V and 7 bases at J, with 8 bases between. This CDR3 contains 10 residues. The CDR3 is CAWDDSEAFF. The CDR3 region has the DNA TGTGCCTGGGACGACAGTGAAGCTTTCTTT.

The chain employs TRBV19 and TRBJ2-1, with 10 bases identical to TRBD1. The CDR3 loop spans 14 amino acids. The ends lost 7 bases at V and 7 bases at J; junction bases unmatched: 7. The V gene's germline CDR1 is LNHDA and CDR2 SQIVND (reference sequence). CDR3 protein: CASKPGQGRNEQFF. CDR3 DNA: TGTGCCAGTAAACCGGGACAGGGGAGGAATGAGCAGTTCTTC.

This chain joins TRBV27 and TRBJ2-1; D is possibly TRBD1 (7 bases). The V gene lost 3 bases and the J gene lost 7 bases, with 10 bases spanning the gap. The germline CDR1 and CDR2 sequences are MNHEY and SMNVEV (reference sequence). The CDR3 is made up of 13 amino acids. CDR3 protein: CASSFRGRNEQFF. DNA of the CDR3: TGTGCCAGCAGTTTCAGGGGGAGGAATGAGCAGTTCTTC.

The V and J genes are TRBV12-5 and TRBJ2-7, with D perhaps TRBD2 (6 bases). This CDR3 comprises 16 residues. Trimming left V 2 bases short and J 6 bases short, with 20 bases between. The germline V gene has CDR1 LGHNT and CDR2 FRNRAP. The CDR3, as DNA: TGTGCTAGTGGTTTGCTGGGGGGTAAGGGATCAGCCGAGCAGTACTTC. This codes for CASGLLGGKGSAEQYF.

This chain joins TRBV2 and TRBJ2-1, with TRBD2 identical over 11 bases. CDR1 is SNHLY and CDR2 is FYNNEI in the germline V gene. This CDR3 region has 13 residues. V lost 7 bases, J lost 9 bases, and 5 bases stayed unmatched. CDR3 region: CASTSGGYGEQFF. Written as DNA, the CDR3 is TGTGCCAGCACTAGCGGGGGGTACGGTGAGCAGTTCTTC. Filled out from reference TRBV2 and TRBJ2-1, the complete variable domain reads EPEVTQTPSHQVTQMGQEVILRCVPISNHLYFYWYRQILGQKVEFLVSFYNNEISEKSEIFDDQFSVERPDGSNFTLKIRSTKLEDSAMYFCASTSGGYGEQFFGPGTRLTVL.

The count of this clone is one. The rearrangement links TRBV7-9 to TRBJ2-1; TRBD2 matches 11 bases. The V gene's germline CDR1 is SEHNR and CDR2 FQNEAQ (reference sequence). The CDR3 is made up of 16 amino acids. V lost 2 bases, J lost 6 bases, and 6 bases stayed unmatched. In DNA, the CDR3 is TGTGCCAGCAGCTTACCTAGCGGGGGGCGGGGCAATGAGCAGTTCTTC. It specifies CASSLPSGGRGNEQFF.

This clone came up a few times. V is TRBV27 and J is TRBJ2-2; possibly TRBD2 for D (7 bases). The CDR3 is 15 residues long. The V gene's germline CDR1 is MNHEY and CDR2 SMNVEV (reference sequence). V lost 5 bases, J lost 6 bases, and 16 bases lay in between. This CDR3 reads CASSGAGAVSGELFF. The CDR3, as DNA: TGTGCCAGCAGTGGGGCGGGGGCAGTTTCCGGGGAGCTGTTTTTT.

This rearrangement joins TRBV28 to TRBJ1-2; 10 bases line up with TRBD1. The CDR3 spans 16 residues. V shed 7 bases, J shed 4 bases, and the junction held 12 bases outside the gene matches. Germline-derived CDR1 and CDR2 are MDHEN and SYDVKM. Here the CDR3 reads CASTAGGTGAFYGYTF. The CDR3 DNA reads TGTGCCAGCACCGCAGGTGGGACAGGGGCATTCTATGGCTACACCTTC.

The genes are TRBV28 and TRBJ1-1; 7 positions match TRBD1. V shed 4 bases and J 4 bases; nucleotides not matched to a gene: 15. CDR3 length: 17 amino acids. From germline, CDR1 is MDHEN and CDR2 SYDVKM. The CDR3 DNA reads TGTGCCAGCAGTTCCCGCCGGGACAGCCCACATGCCACTGAAGCTTTCTTT. Protein product: CASSSRRDSPHATEAFF.

As concerns this clone: One junction end disagrees with the germline gene, perhaps due to a read error. The V gene is TRBV7-9, the J gene TRBJ2-1; TRBD2 matches 11 bases. CDR1 and CDR2 (germline): SEHNR, FQNEAQ (reference sequence). The CDR3 runs 17 residues. The CDR3 DNA reads TGTTCCAGCAGCCGTCCCCCGGGACTAGCGGTGCACAATGAGCAGTTCTTC. It encodes CSSSRPPGLAVHNEQFF.

The chain carries TRBV4-1 and TRBJ2-5, with TRBD1 identical over 9 bases. The end of the DNA aligns better with TRBJ2-7, so the J call may be wrong. CDR1 and CDR2 (germline): MGHRA, YSYEKL. This CDR3 is 14 amino acids long. CDR3 bases: TGCGCCAGCAGCCGACAGGGGGACTCCTACGAGCAGTACTTC. It translates to CASSRQGDSYEQYF.

The DNA of the CDR3 is TGTGCCAGCAGACTGGGACTAGCGGGGGGGCCAGATACGCAGTATTTT. It is translated as CASRLGLAGGPDTQYF. The chain couples TRBV2 to TRBJ2-3; TRBD2 matches 16 bases. This CDR3 is built from 16 residues. V gave up 6 bases and J gave up 4 bases; unmatched junction bases: 4. Germline V gene lookup returns CDR1 SNHLY and CDR2 FYNNEI. Supplemented by reference TRBV2 and TRBJ2-3, the full variable domain reads EPEVTQTPSHQVTQMGQEVILRCVPISNHLYFYWYRQILGQKVEFLVSFYNNEISEKSEIFDDQFSVERPDGSNFTLKIRSTKLEDSAMYFCASRLGLAGGPDTQYFGPGTRLTVL.

The V gene is TRBV6-6, the J gene TRBJ1-5; maybe TRBD1 (5 bases). There are 16 residues in the CDR3. Germline V CDR1 and CDR2: MNHNY, SVGAGI (reference sequence). Trimming left V 0 bases short and J 4 bases short, with 13 bases between. The CDR3 DNA reads TGTGCCAGCAGTTACTCGATGGCAGGGCGGAATCAGCCCCAGCATTTT. The encoded protein is CASSYSMAGRNQPQHF.

CDR3 nucleotides: TGTGCCAGCAAGGGGGGGACCAACGAGCAGTACTTC. Translation: CASKGGTNEQYF. This chain links TRBV27 with TRBJ2-7; D perhaps matches TRBD2 (7 bases). V lost 7 bases and J 5 bases, leaving 12 bases between the germline ends. Germline CDR1 MNHEY, CDR2 SMNVEV (reference sequence). There are 12 residues in the CDR3.

The chain combines TRBV5-6 with TRBJ2-3; TRBD1 is a possible D gene (6 bases). V was shortened by 2 bases and J by 1 base, with 11 bases between the two germline ends. Germline-derived CDR1 and CDR2 are SGHDT and YYEEEE. The CDR3 extends over 15 amino acids. CDR3 loop: CASSLGGWGTDTQYF. The CDR3 bases are TGTGCCAGCAGCTTAGGGGGATGGGGCACAGATACGCAGTATTTT.

The chain has TRBV11-3 and TRBJ2-3; TRBD2 matches 8 bases. The germline gives CDR1 SGHNT, CDR2 YENEEA. V was pared by 5 bases and J by 1 base, with 2 bases of the junction left unmatched. The CDR3 loop spans 14 amino acids. The CDR3 spells CASSGAGGTDTQYF. As DNA, the CDR3 is TGTGCCAGCAGCGGAGCGGGGGGCACAGATACGCAGTATTTT. Full variable domain (outside the CDR3, taken from reference TRBV11-3 and TRBJ2-3): EAGVVQSPRYKIIEKKQPVAFWCNPISGHNTLYWYLQNLGQGPELLIRYENEEAVDDSQLPKDRFSAERLKGVDSTLKIQPAELGDSAVYLCASSGAGGTDTQYFGPGTRLTVL.

The gene calls are TRBV6-1 and TRBJ1-6, with 10 bases that match TRBD1. The V segment lost 0 bases and the J segment 7 bases; nucleotides outside the gene matches: 0. The germline gives CDR1 MNHNS, CDR2 SASEGT. The CDR3 is made up of 15 amino acids. The CDR3 nucleotides read TGTGCCAGCAGTGAAGCGGGACAGGGGAATTCACCCCTCCACTTT. It is translated as CASSEAGQGNSPLHF.

The chain recombines TRBV11-2 with TRBJ2-1, with 10 bases fitting TRBD2. This CDR3 has 16 amino acids. Per germline, CDR1 SGHAT and CDR2 FQNNGV. The V gene end was trimmed by 1 base and the J gene end by 7 bases; junction bases not matched to a gene: 7. CDR3 residues: CASSLAGLAGVNEQFF. DNA for the CDR3: TGTGCCAGCAGCTTAGCCGGCCTAGCGGGAGTTAATGAGCAGTTCTTC.